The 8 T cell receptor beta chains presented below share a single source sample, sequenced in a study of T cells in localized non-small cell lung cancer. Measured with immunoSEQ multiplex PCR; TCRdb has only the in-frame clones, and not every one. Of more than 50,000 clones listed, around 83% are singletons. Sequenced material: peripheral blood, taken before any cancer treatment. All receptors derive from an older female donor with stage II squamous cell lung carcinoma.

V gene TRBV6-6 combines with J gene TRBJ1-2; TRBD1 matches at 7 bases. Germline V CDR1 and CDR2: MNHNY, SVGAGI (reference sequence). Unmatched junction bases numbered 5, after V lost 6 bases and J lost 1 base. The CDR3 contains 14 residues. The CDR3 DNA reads TGTGCCAGCAGAGGGACAGATAATAACTATGGCTACACCTTC. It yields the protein CASRGTDNNYGYTF.

CDR3 sequence reads: CASSSPGLAAGELFF. The CDR3 DNA sequence: TGTGCCAGCAGCTCTCCGGGACTAGCGGCCGGGGAGCTGTTTTTT. This rearrangement joins TRBV5-4 to TRBJ2-2; TRBD2 matches 11 bases. The junction had 4 bases not matched to a gene; V was cut back by 3 bases and J by 6 bases. CDR1 and CDR2 (germline): SGHNT, YYREEE (reference sequence). The length of the CDR3 is 15 residues.

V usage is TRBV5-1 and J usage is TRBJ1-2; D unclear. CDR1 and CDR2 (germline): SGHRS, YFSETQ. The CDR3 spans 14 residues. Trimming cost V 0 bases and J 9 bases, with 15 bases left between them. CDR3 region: CASSLESFGDSYTF. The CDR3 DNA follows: TGCGCCAGCAGCTTGGAGAGTTTTGGGGATAGCTACACCTTC.

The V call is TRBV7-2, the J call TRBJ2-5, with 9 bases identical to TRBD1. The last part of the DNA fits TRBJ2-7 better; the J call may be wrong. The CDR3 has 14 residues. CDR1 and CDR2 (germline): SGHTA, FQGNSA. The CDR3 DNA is TGTGCCAGCAGCTTAGTAACAGGGGGCAACGAGCAGTACTTC. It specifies CASSLVTGGNEQYF.

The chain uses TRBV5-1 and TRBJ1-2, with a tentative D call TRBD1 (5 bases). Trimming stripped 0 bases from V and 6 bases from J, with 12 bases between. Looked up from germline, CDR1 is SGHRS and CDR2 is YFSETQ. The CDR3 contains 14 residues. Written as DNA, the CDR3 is TGCGCCAGCAGCTTGGGGAGGGGTGGAGATGGCTACACCTTC. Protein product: CASSLGRGGDGYTF.

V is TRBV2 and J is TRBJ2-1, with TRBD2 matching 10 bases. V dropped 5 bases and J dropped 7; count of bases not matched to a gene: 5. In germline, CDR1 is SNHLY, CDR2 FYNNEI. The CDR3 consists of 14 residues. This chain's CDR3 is CASSQLAGRNEQFF. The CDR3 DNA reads TGTGCCAGCAGTCAACTAGCGGGGAGGAATGAGCAGTTCTTC. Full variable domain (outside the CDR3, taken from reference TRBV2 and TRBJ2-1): EPEVTQTPSHQVTQMGQEVILRCVPISNHLYFYWYRQILGQKVEFLVSFYNNEISEKSEIFDDQFSVERPDGSNFTLKIRSTKLEDSAMYFCASSQLAGRNEQFFGPGTRLTVL.

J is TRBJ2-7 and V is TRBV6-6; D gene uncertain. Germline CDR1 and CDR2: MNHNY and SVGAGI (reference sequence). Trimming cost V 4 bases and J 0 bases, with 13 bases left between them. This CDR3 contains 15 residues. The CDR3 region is CASSSVATSSYEQYF. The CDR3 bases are TGTGCCAGCAGTTCAGTGGCTACGAGCTCCTACGAGCAGTACTTC.

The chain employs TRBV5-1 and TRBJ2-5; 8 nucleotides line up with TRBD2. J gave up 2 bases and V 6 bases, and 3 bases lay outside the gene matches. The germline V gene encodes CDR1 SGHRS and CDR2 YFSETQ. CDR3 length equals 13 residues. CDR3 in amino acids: CASTGLAQETQYF. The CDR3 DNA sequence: TGCGCCAGCACCGGACTAGCTCAAGAGACCCAGTACTTC.